This T cell receptor beta chain was observed in a study of shared clonotypes between healthy human individuals. Some clones are missing from TCRdb's copy, which holds only in-frame ones; the method was immunoSEQ multiplex PCR. The table records some 2.3 million clones, more than 80% of them present only once. The healthy adult donors were HIV-negative and reported no recent acute infections or vaccinations. V lost 5 bases and J 4 bases, leaving 14 bases between the germline ends. Germline V lookup: CDR1 SGHAT, CDR2 FQNNGV. The CDR3 contains 14 residues. The chain employs TRBV11-2 and TRBJ1-2, with D tentatively TRBD1 (5 bases). The receptor's source is a young man in good health. Some clones in this sample may be carry-over from other donors' samples. Sequences were obtained from naive CD4+ T cells from PBMCs. Subset meaning: CD45RA+ positively selected. CDR3 nucleotide sequence: TGTGCCAGCAGCCCCGGGACTACCGCCTATGGCTACACCTTC. Translating it yields CASSPGTTAYGYTF.